This T cell receptor (beta chain) was profiled in a study of molecular identifiers for immune sequencing clone quantification. The CDR3 is 16 residues long. Looked up from germline, CDR1 is DFQATT and CDR2 is SNEGSKA (reference sequence). Trimming took 3 bases from V and 3 from J; bases not matched to a gene: 10. This clonotype appeared a few times. MiXCR, run by TCRdb on the PCR reads, gives a single entry per CDR3 protein. The data show a few hundred thousand distinct CDR3 sequences, about 22% seen once. The rearrangement uses TRBV20-1 and TRBJ2-7; 11 bases map to TRBD1. Sequenced input: naive CD8+ T cells from blood, with Jurkat cell RNA spiked in. Subset specified: FACS-sorted CD8+CD4-CCR7+CD45RA+ naive T cells. The source of this sequence is a human donor in good health. Some libraries in this study had Jurkat cell RNA spiked in. The DNA for the CDR3 is TGCAGTGCTAGTACATCCCGGACAGGGGGCATCTACGAGCAGTACTTC. Translation gives CSASTSRTGGIYEQYF.